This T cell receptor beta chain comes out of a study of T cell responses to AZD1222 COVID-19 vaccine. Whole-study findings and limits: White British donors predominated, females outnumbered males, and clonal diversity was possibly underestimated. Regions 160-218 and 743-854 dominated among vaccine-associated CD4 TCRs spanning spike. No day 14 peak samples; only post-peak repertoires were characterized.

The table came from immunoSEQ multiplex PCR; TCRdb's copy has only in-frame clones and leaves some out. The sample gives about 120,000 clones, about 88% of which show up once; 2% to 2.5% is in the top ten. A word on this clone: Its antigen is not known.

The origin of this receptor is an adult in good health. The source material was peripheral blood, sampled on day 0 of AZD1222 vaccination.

CDR3 bases: TGTGCCAGCAGAGAGAGGGTCGCAACTAATGAAAAACTGTTTTTT. This codes for CASRERVATNEKLFF. This sequence joins TRBV2 and TRBJ1-4; D is undetermined. This CDR3 has 15 residues. Germline CDR1 SNHLY, CDR2 FYNNEI. Between the trimmed V and J ends, which lost 6 bases and 0 bases, there was a span of 11 bases.